These 19 T cell receptor beta chains came from one sample sequenced in a study of blood T cell repertoires in COVID-19. Sequencing was performed with immunoSEQ multiplex PCR; in TCRdb, only in-frame clones are kept and a portion is missing. The table lists 120,000 to 150,000 clones, approximately 87% of them singletons. The sample consisted of peripheral blood. These receptor sequences come from a woman between 45 and 65 years old with active or convalescent COVID-19.

This clone was seen only once. V gene TRBV4-2 combines with J gene TRBJ2-3, with 7 bases fitting TRBD2. The length of the CDR3 is 16 residues. Trimming cost V 4 bases and J 2 bases; bases outside gene matches: 9. Per the germline V gene, CDR1 is LGHNA and CDR2 is YNFKEQ. CDR3 nucleotides: TGTGCCAGCAGCCCCGCGGAAGCGGGGATCACAGATACGCAGTATTTT. Translating it yields CASSPAEAGITDTQYF.

The CDR3 DNA sequence: TGTGCCAGCTCACCCGACAGGGCTGGAAACACCATATATTTT. Translating it yields CASSPDRAGNTIYF. The V gene is TRBV18, the J gene TRBJ1-3; 7 bases match TRBD1. This CDR3 spans 14 amino acids. Unmatched junction bases numbered 1, after V lost 3 bases and J lost 2 bases. The V gene's germline CDR1 is KGHSH and CDR2 LQKENI.

The V and J genes are TRBV6-5 and TRBJ1-5; 7 positions agree with TRBD1. Germline V gene data show CDR1 as MNHEY and CDR2 as SVGAGI. V was pared by 6 bases and J by 9 bases, with 11 bases of the junction left unmatched. The CDR3 has 14 amino acids. The DNA of the CDR3 is TGTGCCAGCAGGGGACAGTCCGTCCTTGGGCCCCAGCATTTT. Protein: CASRGQSVLGPQHF.

V is TRBV5-1 and J is TRBJ1-1, with a weak D call TRBD1 (6 bases). V lost 0 bases, J lost 9 bases, and 18 bases lay in between. Per germline, CDR1 SGHRS and CDR2 YFSETQ. The CDR3 has 15 residues. The CDR3 here is CASSLAAGVDEKAFF. CDR3 DNA: TGCGCCAGCAGCTTGGCAGCAGGGGTTGACGAGAAAGCTTTCTTT.

CDR3 sequence reads: CASSFYQGSNNEKLFF. Written as DNA, the CDR3 is TGTGCCAGCAGCTTCTATCAGGGAAGTAATAATGAAAAACTGTTTTTT. The V and J genes are TRBV5-4 and TRBJ1-4; D is possibly TRBD1 (5 bases). CDR1 and CDR2 from the germline V gene are SGHNT and YYREEE (reference sequence). The CDR3 has 16 residues. The V gene lost 2 bases and the J gene lost 4 bases, with 15 bases spanning the gap.

This chain uses TRBV6-2 or TRBV6-3 with TRBJ2-1, with D hard to call. The germline gives CDR1 MNHEY, CDR2 SVGEGT. The germline V and J ends were trimmed by 2 bases and 3 bases, with 5 bases remaining between them. There are 13 residues in the CDR3. CDR3: CASSYDFYNEQFF. CDR3 bases: TGTGCCAGCAGTTACGACTTCTACAATGAGCAGTTCTTC.

J is TRBJ2-1 and V is TRBV7-9; unclear D gene. V dropped 5 bases and J dropped 3 bases, with 20 bases sitting between them. CDR1 is SEHNR, CDR2 FQNEAQ, per germline (reference sequence). The CDR3 is made up of 17 amino acids. CDR3 coding DNA: TGTGCCAGCAGCGAAGCCCCCTCAGAGGCTCTCTACAATGAGCAGTTCTTC. Its translation is CASSEAPSEALYNEQFF.

This chain uses TRBV6-4 with TRBJ1-1, with D perhaps TRBD1 (5 bases). V lost 6 bases and J 4 bases, leaving 15 bases between the germline ends. Germline loops: CDR1 MRHNA, CDR2 SNTAGT. The CDR3 covers 14 residues. CDR3 in amino acids: CASSDGEGATEAFF. CDR3 DNA sequence: TGTGCCAGCAGCGACGGGGAAGGGGCCACTGAAGCTTTCTTT.

This rearrangement joins TRBV10-3 to TRBJ1-2; 8 nucleotides agree with TRBD1. CDR1 ENHRY and CDR2 SYGVKD come from the germline V gene. V shed 6 bases, J shed 1 base, and the junction held 4 bases outside the gene matches. The CDR3 covers 14 residues. The CDR3: CAISGDRFNYGYTF. CDR3 DNA sequence: TGTGCCATCAGCGGGGACAGGTTTAACTATGGCTACACCTTC.

CDR3 DNA sequence: TGTGCCAGCAGCTTAGGGCAACAGAACACTGAAGCTTTCTTT. As protein: CASSLGQQNTEAFF. V gene TRBV7-9 combines with J gene TRBJ1-1; the D is unclear. Germline CDR1 and CDR2: SEHNR and FQNEAQ (reference sequence). The CDR3 length is 14 residues. The V and J ends lost 1 base and 1 base respectively, with 7 bases between them.

This rearrangement joins TRBV7-2 to TRBJ1-2; the D is unclear. The CDR3 has 14 residues. Trimming shortened V by 3 bases and J by 4 bases, and 12 bases separated the two germline ends. Germline V gene lookup returns CDR1 SGHTA and CDR2 FQGNSA. For the CDR3, the DNA is TGTGCCAGCAGCTTGACCAGCGAAACCTATGGCTACACCTTC. Amino acids: CASSLTSETYGYTF.

The rearrangement links TRBV4-1 to TRBJ2-2, with D uncertain. The CDR3 consists of 16 residues. The V end was cut by 0 bases, the J end by 1 base, with 9 bases between. Germline V gene sequence: CDR1 MGHRA, CDR2 YSYEKL. The CDR3: CASSQESVVNTGELFF. Here the CDR3 DNA reads TGCGCCAGCAGCCAAGAGAGCGTGGTGAACACCGGGGAGCTGTTTTTT.

This clone showed up just once. At one of its ends the junction is not consistent with the germline gene, which may arise from a read error. The J gene is TRBJ1-1, the V gene TRBV5-1; D unclear. Per germline, CDR1 SGHRS and CDR2 YFSETQ. The CDR3 spans 14 residues. The CDR3 DNA reads TGCGCCACCAGCACTAGTGGGAAAAACACTGAAGCTTTCTTT. Its translation: CATSTSGKNTEAFF.

This clone has only one observation. This chain links TRBV28 with TRBJ1-2; TRBD1 aligns across 8 bases. Trimming cost V 4 bases and J 8 bases; bases outside gene matches: 3. Germline lookup yields CDR1 MDHEN and CDR2 SYDVKM. The CDR3 spans 12 residues. The CDR3 sequence: CASSSGQEGYTF. The CDR3, as DNA: TGTGCCAGCAGTTCGGGACAGGAAGGCTACACCTTC.

The chain uses TRBV10-1 and TRBJ1-2; 8 positions match TRBD1. The CDR3 has 15 amino acids. V lost 2 bases and J lost 4; bases outside the gene matches: 6. Germline CDR1 WNHNN, CDR2 SYGVQD (reference sequence). CDR3 nucleotides: TGCGCCAGCAGTGAGCCGACAGACAGGGGCTATGGCTACACCTTC. As protein: CASSEPTDRGYGYTF.

The rearrangement joins TRBV27 to TRBJ1-2, with a possible D match to TRBD1 (5 bases). V lost 0 bases and J 3 bases, leaving 8 bases between the germline ends. Germline V lookup: CDR1 MNHEY, CDR2 SMNVEV (reference sequence). The CDR3 has 14 residues. CDR3 sequence: CASSLSRGYYGYTF. The CDR3 DNA sequence: TGTGCCAGCAGTTTATCTCGGGGGTACTATGGCTACACCTTC.

In this sample, this clone turned up once. This chain links TRBV11-2 with TRBJ1-5; possibly TRBD1 for D (6 bases). CDR3 length equals 15 residues. CDR1 and CDR2 from the germline V gene are SGHAT and FQNNGV. Trimming removed 4 bases from V and 0 bases from J, with 10 bases in between. CDR3 loop: CASSWGQGSNQPQHF. In DNA, the CDR3 is TGTGCCAGCAGCTGGGGGCAGGGTAGCAATCAGCCCCAGCATTTT.

This clone was counted a single time. The chain carries TRBV28 and TRBJ1-2; no clear D gene. Germline V gene data show CDR1 as MDHEN and CDR2 as SYDVKM. V shed 6 bases and J shed 4 bases, with 9 bases lying between them. The CDR3 extends over 12 amino acids. The CDR3 DNA follows: TGTGCCAGCAGCCGCGCTTCCTATGGCTACACCTTC. It specifies CASSRASYGYTF.

CDR3 in DNA: TGTGCCAGCAGCCCTCTGACTAGCGGGAGCTACAATGAGCAGTTCTTC. This gives the protein CASSPLTSGSYNEQFF. The genes are TRBV9 and TRBJ2-1; the match to TRBD2 covers 12 bases. CDR1 and CDR2 (germline): SGDLS, YYNGEE. The J segment lost 3 bases and the V segment lost 4 bases, leaving 5 bases of the junction unmatched. The CDR3 extends over 16 amino acids.